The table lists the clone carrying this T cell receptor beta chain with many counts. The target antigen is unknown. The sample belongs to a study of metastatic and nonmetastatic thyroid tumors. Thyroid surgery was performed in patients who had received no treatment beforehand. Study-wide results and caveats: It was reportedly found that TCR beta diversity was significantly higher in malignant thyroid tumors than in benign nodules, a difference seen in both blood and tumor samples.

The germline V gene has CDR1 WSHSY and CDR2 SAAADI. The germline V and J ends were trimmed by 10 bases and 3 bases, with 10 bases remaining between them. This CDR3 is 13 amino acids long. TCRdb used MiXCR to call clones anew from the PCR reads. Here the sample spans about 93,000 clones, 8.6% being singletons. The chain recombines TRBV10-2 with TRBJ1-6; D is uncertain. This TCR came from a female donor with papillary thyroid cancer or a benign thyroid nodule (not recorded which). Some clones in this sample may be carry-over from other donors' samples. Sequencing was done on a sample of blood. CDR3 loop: CATYEFYNSPLHF. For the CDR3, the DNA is TGCGCCACCTATGAGTTCTATAATTCACCCCTCCACTTT.